This T cell receptor (beta chain) appears in the sequencing data of a study of T cell responses to AZD1222 COVID-19 vaccine (dated by TCRdb to about 2021). About the study as a whole: Because spike-specific TCR depth and breadth did not differ between the two schedules, AZD1222 recipients who got a second dose at roughly 4 weeks were pooled with those who got a second dose at roughly 12 weeks. TCR sequencing covered fewer than 250 trial participants: 200 to 220 given two doses of AZD1222 and 26 given two doses of MenACWY control vaccine. Enrollment into the trials was organized by age into subgroups of 18-55, 56-69 and 70-plus years, and those subgroups contained 148, 28 and 57 TCR-sequenced participants, respectively.

For this clone: No cognate antigen has been identified for it. Within one base of it there is no much larger clone, and no base qualities were kept.

General conclusions and limits of the study: CD4 TCRs associated with the vaccine covered the entire spike protein, and the dominant responses were in regions 160-218 and 743-854. Nearly half of unique spike-specific TCRs reportedly recognized epitopes outside regions mutated in the B.1.351 and B.1.1.7 variants. After two AZD1222 doses, spike-specific TCR breadth and depth were significantly higher than at day 0 and than in MenACWY recipients. Conclusions about previously exposed vaccinees were limited because only six AZD1222 recipients were SARS-CoV-2 seropositive at baseline. Participants were mostly white British, with more females than males. The authors suggested clonal diversity may have been underestimated. In the small 56-69-year group, the increase in depth fell short of significance, most likely because of low power. Because no day 14 peak-response samples were available, repertoires were characterized only after the peak T cell response.

The CDR3 starts with the cysteine, ends with the phenylalanine, and has 13 residues. Of all the DNA, just the CDR3 is kept, 39 bases in frame from base 1. V sheds 3 bases and J sheds 9 bases, leaving 15 bases between their ends. The germline V gene (reference sequence) supplies CDR1 GTSNPN and CDR2 SVGIG. The CDR3 regions of human TCRbeta chains were analyzed by immunosequencing. Turning to the authors' computational methods: TCRs in the repertoires were matched against a reference library of SARS-CoV-2-specific TCRs that had been generated with the MIRA antigen-specificity platform. Breadth was defined as the fraction of unique TCRs that were SARS-CoV-2-associated. Depth was defined as the fraction of total T cells that were SARS-CoV-2-associated. Using the MIRA data, every spike-specific TCR was mapped to the spike region that the TCR reacted to and assigned to either a CD4 or a CD8 class. Log10-transformed breadth and depth values were compared by one-way ANOVA with Sidak's multiple comparisons tests. TCRdb stores this immuneACCESS table with in-frame sequences only. Part of the clones is absent; in the studies checked, under half of the shortfall reflects unresolved V genes, and no reason is known for the rest. For V, J and clone size, that table is used; D and trimming come from the DNA. The table for this sample lists under 200,000 clones; under 95% of them were counted only once. 4% to 5.5% of the sample is held by the ten biggest clonotypes.

The time point label corresponds to: baseline before first vaccination. Samples from vaccinated people were obtained from the UK trials COV001 and COV002, which included a single-blind randomized controlled phase 2/3 trial of AZD1222 (ChAdOx1 nCoV-19) in healthy adults. For TCRbeta chain sequencing, PBMC samples were collected from trial participants at day 0 and at day 28 after the second dose. The chain joins TRBV30 to TRBJ2-1, and perhaps TRBD2 as D gene, on 5 matching bases. The sequence came from an adult in good health. The input for sequencing was peripheral blood, taken on day 0 of AZD1222 vaccination. Here is the DNA: TGTGCCTGGAGCCGTCGGGATCGAGGTGAGCAGTTCTTC. The translation is CAWSRRDRGEQFF.